The clone carrying this TCR beta chain has a handful of counts. A roughly 130-subject validation cohort, separate from the 666-subject first cohort, supplied the donors. This sample was included in a study of cytomegalovirus exposure and HLA in healthy donors. Clones were sequenced by immunoSEQ multiplex PCR, and TCRdb holds only the in-frame ones, with some missing. The sample yields some 170,000 clones, 86% seen once. The sequence came from a woman between 18 and 30 years old in good health and CMV-seronegative. The specimen sequenced was PBMCs.

This CDR3 is CASSLGDSYKGYEDTQYF. DNA of the CDR3: TGTGCCAGCAGCTTAGGGGACTCGTATAAGGGTTATGAGGATACGCAGTATTTT. The gene calls are TRBV7-9 and TRBJ2-3; weak D call: TRBD2 (6 bases). With 1 base removed from V and 6 bases from J, the gap between germline ends came to 23 bases. Germline CDR1 SEHNR, CDR2 FQNEAQ (reference sequence). CDR3 length: 18 amino acids.